These 11 T cell receptor beta chains came from one sample sequenced in a study of blood T cell repertoires in COVID-19. TCRdb's copy holds only in-frame clones and misses some; the assay was immunoSEQ multiplex PCR. The sample yields approximately 250,000 clones, roughly 85% seen once. Material for sequencing was PBMCs or T cells enriched from blood (not recorded which). The receptor set was obtained from a woman aged 45-59 years with acute COVID-19.

This rearrangement joins TRBV6-5 to TRBJ1-1, with D perhaps TRBD1 (5 bases). The CDR3 spans 14 residues. V was clipped by 3 bases and J by 9 bases, with 17 bases between them. The germline CDR1 and CDR2 sequences are MNHEY and SVGAGI. CDR3 amino acids: CASSYSGMDEKAFF. CDR3 in DNA: TGTGCCAGCAGTTATTCAGGGATGGACGAAAAAGCTTTCTTT.

This rearrangement joins TRBV6-2 or TRBV6-3 to TRBJ1-5; the match to TRBD1 covers 7 bases. J was trimmed by 3 bases and V by 2 bases; bases with no gene match: 13. The germline CDR1 and CDR2 sequences are MNHEY and SVGEGT. The CDR3 loop spans 18 amino acids. The CDR3 sequence is CASSYQMTQGTDNQPQHF. CDR3 nucleotides: TGTGCCAGCAGTTACCAGATGACACAGGGGACCGACAATCAGCCCCAGCATTTT.

The rearrangement joins TRBV10-3 to TRBJ1-1, with 8 bases identical to TRBD1. CDR3 length: 15 amino acids. V was clipped by 4 bases and J by 6 bases; unmatched bases: 10. Germline CDR1 ENHRY, CDR2 SYGVKD. CDR3 sequence: CAISVKDRVVAEAFF. In DNA, the CDR3 is TGTGCCATCAGTGTGAAGGACAGGGTAGTTGCTGAAGCTTTCTTT.

The chain joins TRBV9 to TRBJ1-1; perhaps TRBD1 as D (6 bases). The CDR3 length is 15 residues. V gave up 3 bases and J gave up 0 bases, with 12 bases separating them. Germline V lookup: CDR1 SGDLS, CDR2 YYNGEE. The CDR3 sequence: CASSEERGLNTEAFF. DNA of the CDR3: TGTGCCAGCAGCGAGGAAAGGGGGTTGAACACTGAAGCTTTCTTT.

This clone appeared a single time. The rearrangement uses TRBV9 and TRBJ2-1, with TRBD2 identical over 10 bases. J gave up 2 bases and V 0 bases, and 11 bases lay outside the gene matches. Germline V CDR1 and CDR2: SGDLS, YYNGEE. This CDR3 has 19 residues. The CDR3, as DNA: TGTGCCAGCAGCGTAGTTGCTAGCGGGGGAGGAGTAGCCTACAATGAGCAGTTCTTC. Encoded protein: CASSVVASGGGVAYNEQFF.

The J gene is TRBJ1-2, the V gene TRBV19, with 8 bases aligning to TRBD1. The germline CDR1 and CDR2 sequences are LNHDA and SQIVND (reference sequence). The CDR3 loop spans 16 amino acids. The junction had 10 bases not matched to a gene; V was cut back by 5 bases and J by 2 bases. CDR3: CASSRQGTTVNYGYTF. Written as DNA, the CDR3 is TGTGCCAGTAGTCGACAGGGGACCACAGTAAACTATGGCTACACCTTC. Based on the CDR3 plus reference TRBV19 and TRBJ1-2, the full variable domain is DGGITQSPKYLFRKEGQNVTLSCEQNLNHDAMYWYRQDPGQGLRLIYYSQIVNDFQKGDIAEGYSVSREKKESFPLTVTSAQKNPTAFYLCASSRQGTTVNYGYTFGSGTRLTVV.

CDR3 in DNA: TGTGCCAGCAGCTTAGCAAAACTAGCGGCCGTGAGTACAGATACGCAGTATTTT. Its protein product is CASSLAKLAAVSTDTQYF. The rearrangement links TRBV7-8 to TRBJ2-3; 8 bases are shared with TRBD2. Germline-derived CDR1 and CDR2 are SGHVS and FQNEAQ. The CDR3 sequence is 18 residues long. V lost 0 bases, J lost 3 bases, and 11 bases stayed unmatched.

The chain joins TRBV19 to TRBJ1-2; maybe TRBD1 (5 bases). Per germline, CDR1 LNHDA and CDR2 SQIVND (reference sequence). Trimming removed 0 bases at V and 8 bases at J, with 10 bases between. The CDR3 consists of 13 residues. This chain's CDR3 is CASSIDQTAGYTF. CDR3 nucleotide sequence: TGTGCCAGTAGTATAGATCAGACAGCGGGCTACACCTTC.

The V gene is TRBV13, the J gene TRBJ2-4; 10 bases agree with TRBD2. The length of the CDR3 is 16 residues. The trim removed 4 bases at V and 4 bases at J, leaving 7 bases unmatched. CDR1 is PRHDT and CDR2 is FYEKMQ in the germline V gene (reference sequence). CDR3 amino acids: CASSSTDSGGKNIQYF. The DNA of the CDR3 is TGTGCCAGCAGCTCGACCGATAGCGGGGGGAAAAACATTCAGTACTTC.

This chain links TRBV5-1 with TRBJ1-5, with D tentatively TRBD1 (5 bases). The V and J ends lost 1 base and 7 bases respectively, with 9 bases between them. The CDR3 has 13 amino acids. Germline-derived CDR1 and CDR2 are SGHRS and YFSETQ. The CDR3 region is CASSLQGGQPQHF. CDR3 bases: TGCGCCAGCAGCTTGCAGGGTGGGCAGCCCCAGCATTTT. Filled out from reference TRBV5-1 and TRBJ1-5, the complete variable domain reads KAGVTQTPRYLIKTRGQQVTLSCSPISGHRSVSWYQQTPGQGLQFLFEYFSETQRNKGNFPGRFSGRQFSNSRSEMNVSTLELGDSALYLCASSLQGGQPQHFGDGTRLSIL.

V usage is TRBV19 and J usage is TRBJ2-1; 9 bases are shared with TRBD1. The CDR3 covers 16 residues. J gave up 4 bases and V 7 bases, and 11 bases lay outside the gene matches. Germline values: CDR1 LNHDA, CDR2 SQIVND (reference sequence). CDR3 amino acids: CASTNLHRGPYNEQFF. The CDR3 DNA sequence: TGTGCCAGTACCAATCTCCACAGGGGGCCGTACAATGAGCAGTTCTTC. Using reference TRBV19 and TRBJ2-1 for the parts outside the CDR3, the full variable domain is DGGITQSPKYLFRKEGQNVTLSCEQNLNHDAMYWYRQDPGQGLRLIYYSQIVNDFQKGDIAEGYSVSREKKESFPLTVTSAQKNPTAFYLCASTNLHRGPYNEQFFGPGTRLTVL.